The present T cell receptor (beta chain) was sequenced within a study of post-analysis software for immune sequencing data. Overall study: Included among the disease courses, which were recorded for the cohort, were relapsing-remitting, secondary progressive and progressive-relapsing multiple sclerosis.

General study results and limits: By F measure, samples from a shared preparation batch strongly co-clustered. Normalized Chao1 diversity was significantly lower in multiple sclerosis patients than in controls. Comparison of patients with controls showed a handful of TRBV segments more frequent in patients, TRBV5-6, TRBV5-1 and TRBV20-1 among them.

The V end was cut by 0 bases, the J end by 4 bases, with 11 bases between. Germline V gene sequence: CDR1 DFQATT, CDR2 SNEGSKA (reference sequence). This CDR3 is built from 14 residues. Concerning this clonotype: Its antigen is still unknown.

The library was made from cDNA and included unique molecular identifiers. When about 0.95 to 10 million T cells were used, they gave 500,000 or so cDNA molecules. TCRdb reanalysed the PCR reads using MiXCR and keeps one entry per CDR3 protein. The table has around 770,000 distinct CDR3 sequences, 40% to 55% seen once. The clonotype originates from a girl between 10 and 17 years old with multiple sclerosis. Source material: blood. The chain couples TRBV20-1 to TRBJ2-3, with D hard to call. This chain's CDR3 is CSARDLGESDTQYF. In nucleotides, the CDR3 is TGCAGTGCTAGAGATCTCGGAGAGTCAGATACGCAGTATTTT.